This T cell receptor (beta chain) derives from a study of T cells after yellow fever vaccination. Many counts were recorded for this clonotype. The study, taken as a whole, reports: Most clones from primary vaccination were detected again post-booster (approximately 96% CD4, roughly 85% CD8).

This CDR3 is 13 amino acids long. Trimming cost V 0 bases and J 6 bases, with 6 bases left between them. The germline CDR1 and CDR2 sequences are MNHNS and SASEGT. TCRdb fed the 5' RACE reads into MiXCR, producing one record per CDR3 protein. The sample lists over 65,000 distinct CDR3 sequences, roughly 14% seen once, with approximately 25% in the top ten. The V call is TRBV6-1, the J call TRBJ2-1; D not certain. Here the sequenced sample was CD8+ T cells not binding an NS4B(214-222) dextramer, sorted from PBMCs, taken about 20 days after the first yellow fever vaccination. The TCR comes from a man between 18 and 29 years old who received the YFV17D yellow fever vaccine. CDR3 nucleotide sequence: TGTGCCAGCAGTGAAGCCGAACTCAATGAGCAGTTCTTC. As protein: CASSEAELNEQFF.